The 22 T cell receptor beta chains below all came from one sample that was sequenced in a study of T cell clonality in common variable immunodeficiency (dated by TCRdb to 2013 to 2016). The library came from the immunoSEQ multiplex PCR assay. TCRdb provides this immuneACCESS table in a form limited to in-frame rearrangements. Some clones are lacking; in checked studies, under half of them reflect an unresolved V gene, and why the rest are absent is not known. The table for this sample lists around 60,000 clones, none of them counted only once. Of the sample, around 1.7% is held by the ten largest clones. The sample comprised peripheral blood mononuclear cells. The receptors stem from a person aged 18 to 75 in good health.

This clone appeared many times. The read gets to within 3 residues of the CDR3 end, and the germline J gene fills in the rest. This sequence joins TRBV11-3 and TRBJ2-3, with D perhaps matching TRBD1 (5 bases). The CDR3 extends over 12 amino acids. Deletions cut 5 bases from V and 3 bases from J, with 6 bases between. Germline CDR1 and CDR2: SGHNT and YENEEA. The CDR3 bases that were read are TGTGCCAGCAGCGCAGGGACAGATACG. This encodes CASSAGTDT. The whole CDR3 protein is CASSAGTDTQYF.

This clone was counted ten times or more. The observed sequence ends 3 residues before the CDR3 terminus, with the missing tail filled in from the germline J gene. This chain connects TRBV20-1 to TRBJ1-4, with no clear D. The V and J ends lost 4 bases and 5 bases respectively, with 11 bases between them. This CDR3 region has 13 residues. Germline V gene sequence: CDR1 DFQATT, CDR2 SNEGSKA (reference sequence). CDR3 residues: CSATGLGNEKLFF. The CDR3 bases that were read are TGCAGTGCTACAGGACTAGGGAATGAAAAA.

In its sample, this clone was seen many times. The CDR3 end is not reached by the read, which stops 3 residues before it; the germline J gene fills it in. The rearrangement joins TRBV7-9 to TRBJ1-1; TRBD1 is a possible D gene (5 bases). The V and J ends lost 3 bases and 2 bases respectively, with 13 bases between them. Per the germline V gene, CDR1 is SEHNR and CDR2 is FQNEAQ (reference sequence). The CDR3 consists of 15 residues. CDR3 residues: CASSFIGEFNTEAFF. The CDR3 DNA, read in part, is TGTGCCAGCAGCTTTATAGGGGAGTTCAACACTGAA. The full variable domain, its missing parts supplied by reference TRBV7-9 and TRBJ1-1, is DTGVSQNPRHKITKRGQNVTFRCDPISEHNRLYWYRQTLGQGPEFLTYFQNEAQLEKSRLLSDRFSAERPKGSFSTLEIQRTEQGDSAMYLCASSFIGEFNTEAFFGQGTRLTVV.

This clone has a count of ten or more. The read ends 3 residues before the CDR3 terminus; that terminus is restored from the germline J gene. The chain has TRBV5-6 and TRBJ2-7, with a tentative D call TRBD2 (6 bases). Germline lookup yields CDR1 SGHDT and CDR2 YYEEEE. CDR3 size: 15 residues. Trimming took 4 bases from V and 2 from J, leaving 16 bases between them. CDR3 DNA (partial): TGTGCCAGCAGCGCCCCCGGGACTTCAACCTACGAG. This translates into CASSAPGTSTYE. In full, the CDR3 is CASSAPGTSTYEQYF.

A note on this clone: The read halts 3 residues ahead of the CDR3 end, with the missing end drawn from the germline J gene. The rearrangement uses TRBV10-2 and TRBJ2-1; a possible D gene is TRBD1 (6 bases). V lost 6 bases and J lost 7, with 7 bases in between. The CDR3 covers 11 residues. Germline CDR1 WSHSY, CDR2 SAAADI. The CDR3 DNA, read in part, is TGCGCCAGCAGCCAGGGGAATGAG. This encodes CASSQGNE. The full CDR3 protein is CASSQGNEQFF.

This clone was found many times. The observed sequence ends 3 residues before the CDR3 terminus, with the missing tail filled in from the germline J gene. This chain connects TRBV4-1 to TRBJ1-5, with D hard to call. The ends were cut back, 4 bases at V and 0 bases at J, with 13 bases in the middle. CDR1 MGHRA and CDR2 YSYEKL come from the germline V gene. The CDR3 totals 16 residues. CDR3 DNA (partial): TGCGCCAGCAGCCTAGTGAGTACCGGTAGCAATCAGCCC. It yields the protein CASSLVSTGSNQP. The full CDR3 reads CASSLVSTGSNQPQHF.

Many counts were recorded for this clone. Coverage ceases 3 residues before the CDR3 finishes, and the germline J gene fills in the end. The rearrangement links TRBV7-3 to TRBJ2-3, with 10 bases fitting TRBD2. This CDR3 is 16 amino acids long. J lost 4 bases, V lost 5 bases, and 9 bases had no gene match. Germline loops: CDR1 SGHTA, CDR2 FQGTGA. The covered CDR3 bases are TGTGCCAGCAGCCCGAGCGGGGGGGCCATTTCAGATACG. It yields the protein CASSPSGGAISDT. The full-length CDR3 reads as CASSPSGGAISDTQYF. Filled out from reference TRBV7-3 and TRBJ2-3, the complete variable domain reads GAGVSQTPSNKVTEKGKYVELRCDPISGHTALYWYRQSLGQGPEFLIYFQGTGAADDSGLPNDRFFAVRPEGSVSTLKIQRTERGDSAVYLCASSPSGGAISDTQYFGPGTRLTVL.

In its sample, this clone was seen many times. The CDR3 end falls 3 residues outside the read, so it is completed with the germline J gene. This chain connects TRBV10-3 to TRBJ2-1; 12 bases are a match to TRBD2. This CDR3 is 15 amino acids long. Germline V lookup: CDR1 ENHRY, CDR2 SYGVKD. Trimming removed 7 bases from V and 8 bases from J; junction bases left unmatched: 9. The covered CDR3 bases are TGTGCCATCACTAGGACTAGCGGGGATATAGATGAG. Encoded protein: CAITRTSGDIDE. The full CDR3 protein is CAITRTSGDIDEQFF.

This clone appeared many times. The read ends 3 residues shy of where the CDR3 ends; the end is completed using the germline J gene. The chain uses TRBV19 and TRBJ2-3; 11 nucleotides align to TRBD1. The germline V gene has CDR1 LNHDA and CDR2 SQIVND (reference sequence). The CDR3 has 16 residues. J was trimmed by 2 bases and V by 5 bases; bases with no gene match: 6. CDR3 sequence: CASSDGTGGPTDTQYF. Incomplete CDR3 DNA: TGTGCCAGTAGTGACGGGACAGGGGGTCCCACAGATACG.

At least ten counts were recorded for this clone. The DNA ends 3 residues before the CDR3 does, and the rest of the CDR3 is filled in from the germline J gene. The chain uses TRBV5-6 and TRBJ1-2, with D perhaps TRBD1 (5 bases). The CDR3 sequence is 12 residues long. Germline-derived CDR1 and CDR2 are SGHDT and YYEEEE. The CDR3 bases that were read are TGTGCCAGCAGCTTGGAAGGGGCCGGC. Translation: CASSLEGAG. The whole CDR3 protein reads CASSLEGAGYTF.

The sample holds many counts of this clone. The DNA ends 3 residues before the CDR3 does, and the rest of the CDR3 is filled in from the germline J gene. This chain joins TRBV7-2 and TRBJ1-1; 10 bases line up with TRBD1. Germline V CDR1 and CDR2: SGHTA, FQGNSA. The CDR3 runs to 14 residues. J gave up 5 bases and V 5 bases, and 5 bases lay outside the gene matches. CDR3 region: CASSGRTGGTEAFF. CDR3 DNA (partial): TGTGCCAGCAGCGGCCGGACAGGGGGGACTGAA.

This clone was seen ten or more times. The CDR3 extends 3 residues past the end of the read, so its final part is completed from the germline J gene. The chain has TRBV4-2 and TRBJ1-1; 8 bases map to TRBD1. The CDR3 runs 17 residues. The germline V gene has CDR1 LGHNA and CDR2 YNFKEQ. The trim removed 4 bases at V and 0 bases at J, leaving 10 bases unmatched. CDR3: CASSRLHGQGVNTEAFF. Incomplete CDR3 DNA: TGTGCCAGCAGCCGATTACACGGACAGGGTGTGAACACTGAA.

This clone was recorded at least ten times. Relative to the germline gene, one junction end is altered; a read error may explain this. Sequencing ends 3 residues short of the CDR3 end; the germline J gene provides the rest. The chain carries TRBV7-7 and TRBJ1-2; TRBD1 might be the D (6 bases). CDR1 is SSHAT and CDR2 is FNYEAQ in the germline V gene (reference sequence). The CDR3 extends over 16 amino acids. Here the CDR3 reads CASSLKQETGETGYTF. Incomplete CDR3 DNA: TGTGCTAGCAGCTTAAAGCAGGAGACAGGCGAAACGGGC.

This clone has ten or more counts. The CDR3 bases that were read are TGTGCCAGCAGCGCCGCCGGGACACTTCCCCTCGAG. This codes for CASSAAGTLPLE. The whole CDR3 sequence is CASSAAGTLPLEQYF. The V and J genes are TRBV11-2 and TRBJ2-7, with D tentatively TRBD1 (6 bases). The read terminates 3 residues before the CDR3 end, so the remaining end is supplied by the germline J gene. Germline V lookup: CDR1 SGHAT, CDR2 FQNNGV. The CDR3 contains 15 residues. Trimming left V 5 bases short and J 6 bases short, with 20 bases between.

Many counts were recorded for this clone. The read is 3 residues too short to cover the CDR3 end, so that end is filled in from the germline J gene. The chain combines TRBV5-4 with TRBJ1-1; D gene ambiguous. V shed 0 bases and J shed 5 bases, with 11 bases lying between them. The germline V gene encodes CDR1 SGHNT and CDR2 YYREEE (reference sequence). The CDR3 covers 14 residues. The DNA read from the CDR3 is TGTGCCAGCAGCTTGGACCCAGGTAGGACTGAA. Protein: CASSLDPGRTE. The full CDR3 is CASSLDPGRTEAFF.

This clone has at least ten counts. Coverage ceases 3 residues before the CDR3 finishes, and the germline J gene fills in the end. This rearrangement joins TRBV3-1 (or the pseudogene TRBV3-2) to TRBJ2-7, with 11 bases lining up with TRBD2. This CDR3 region has 20 residues. The trim removed 3 bases at V and 1 base at J, leaving 17 bases unmatched. Looked up from germline, CDR1 is LGHDT and CDR2 is YNNKEL (reference sequence). The sequenced part of the CDR3 DNA is TGTGCCAGCAGCCAGGACTCACTAGCGGGAGCTCCCTTGACATCCTACGAG. This gives the protein CASSQDSLAGAPLTSYE. The CDR3 in full is CASSQDSLAGAPLTSYEQYF.

This clone was counted at least ten times. Read coverage stops 3 residues before the CDR3 terminus; the germline J gene supplies the remainder. The rearrangement uses TRBV30 and TRBJ2-2; 8 bases fit TRBD1. CDR1 GTSNPN and CDR2 SVGIG come from the germline V gene (reference sequence). The junction had 1 base not matched to a gene; V was cut back by 1 base and J by 0 bases. The CDR3 is made up of 15 amino acids. CDR3 in amino acids: CAWSGGQANTGELFF. CDR3 bases read: TGTGCCTGGAGTGGGGGACAGGCGAACACCGGGGAG.

There are many counts of this clone. The read terminates 3 residues ahead of where the CDR3 ends, so the germline J gene completes it. The chain has TRBV7-6 and TRBJ2-7, with TRBD2 as a possible D gene (5 bases). Trimming took off 1 base at V and 2 bases at J, with 12 bases between the two ends. CDR1 is SGHVS and CDR2 is FNYEAQ in the germline V gene. CDR3 length: 15 residues. The covered CDR3 bases are TGTGCCAGCAGCTTAGGAGGCGGGCCTGCCTACGAG. Translated, it gives CASSLGGGPAYE. The entire CDR3 reads CASSLGGGPAYEQYF.

Ten or more counts support this clone. The read comes to an end 3 residues before the CDR3 does, leaving the germline J gene to fill in the end. The chain links TRBV10-3 to TRBJ1-6; possible D gene TRBD1, 5 bases. Trimming left V 9 bases short and J 9 bases short, with 15 bases between. CDR3 length equals 13 residues. Germline V gives CDR1 ENHRY, CDR2 SYGVKD. The CDR3 DNA, read in part, is TGTGCCATTCGAGACAGAGACAGTTCACCC. Encoded protein: CAIRDRDSSP. The whole CDR3 reads CAIRDRDSSPLHF.

Many counts were recorded for this clone. The CDR3 end lies 3 residues beyond the end of the read and is filled in from the germline J gene. The J gene is TRBJ2-7, the V gene TRBV9, with TRBD2 as a possible D gene (6 bases). The CDR3 length is 14 residues. Germline loops: CDR1 SGDLS, CDR2 YYNGEE. Trimming stripped 0 bases from V and 2 bases from J, with 9 bases between. The part of the CDR3 DNA that was read is TGTGCCAGCAGCGTAGGGGCGGGAACCTACGAG. This translates into CASSVGAGTYE. In full, the CDR3 is CASSVGAGTYEQYF. Based on the CDR3 plus reference TRBV9 and TRBJ2-7, the full variable domain is DSGVTQTPKHLITATGQRVTLRCSPRSGDLSVYWYQQSLDQGLQFLIQYYNGEERAKGNILERFSAQQFPDLHSELNLSSLELGDSALYFCASSVGAGTYEQYFGPGTRLTVT.

This clone was seen ten or more times. The missing CDR3 end, 3 residues past where the read stops, is filled in from the germline J gene. The chain links TRBV7-2 to TRBJ2-1; TRBD2 aligns across 12 bases. V was clipped by 3 bases and J by 8 bases; unmatched bases: 2. CDR1 is SGHTA and CDR2 is FQGNSA in the germline V gene. CDR3 length: 14 residues. The chain's CDR3 is CASSLTSGGYEQFF. The DNA read from the CDR3 is TGTGCCAGCAGCTTGACTAGCGGGGGCTATGAG.

There are a few counts of this clone. The CDR3: CASSKRELEQYF. The part of the CDR3 DNA that was read is TGTGCCAGCTCAAAACGAGAGCTCGAG. This chain uses TRBV7-9 with TRBJ2-7, with D uncertain. The read falls 3 residues short of the CDR3 end, and the missing part is taken from the germline J gene. The CDR3 is 12 amino acids. The germline V gene has CDR1 SEHNR and CDR2 FQNEAQ (reference sequence). V lost 8 bases, J lost 6 bases, and 14 bases lay in between.